This T cell receptor beta chain was sequenced during a study of OX40 agonist ivuxolimab in advanced cancers. Clones were sequenced by immunoSEQ multiplex PCR, and TCRdb holds only the in-frame ones, with some missing. The data show around 35,000 clones, roughly 79% seen once. Trimming stripped 3 bases from V and 2 bases from J, with 11 bases between. This CDR3 comprises 14 residues. Per the germline V gene, CDR1 is SGHTA and CDR2 is FQGNSA. On cycle 4 day 1 and cycle 7 day 1, as well as at baseline, blood was sampled. This rearrangement joins TRBV7-2 to TRBJ2-7; weak D call: TRBD2 (5 bases). The sequences come from CD4+ or CD8+ T cells sorted from blood, collected in a trial of the OX40 agonist ivuxolimab. This TCR was recovered from an adult with an advanced solid tumor such as melanoma, head and neck, liver or kidney cancer. This chain's CDR3 is CASSLSSRTYEQYF. CDR3 nucleotides: TGTGCCAGCAGCTTGTCTAGCCGAACCTACGAGCAGTACTTC.